The T cell receptor beta chain described here comes from a study of beta chain features in type 1 diabetes. Study outcomes and limitations: Among all four CD4+ subsets, Type 1 diabetes patients had TCRB CDR3s that were moderately but significantly shorter. Patients' naive, central memory and regulatory TCRB repertoires appeared more alike than those of healthy donors. PCR may have favored shorter templates equally in patients and controls. cDNA-based sequencing might over-represent cells highly expressing TCR.

Sorting of CD4+ naive, central memory, regulatory and stem cell-like memory cells was performed via CD45RO/CCR7/CD25/CD127/CD95/CD27. This clone was seen a handful of times. What it binds is not known. V lost 2 bases and J 10 bases, leaving 15 bases between the germline ends. The germline V gene encodes CDR1 SGDLS and CDR2 YYNGEE. The CDR3 extends over 14 amino acids. The isolated RNA, all of it, was reverse transcribed, so expressed TCRB transcripts were what got sequenced. This table comes from immunoSEQ multiplex PCR, and its TCRdb copy is limited to in-frame clones, with some not included. The sample shows 640,000 or so clones, roughly 13% of them seen only once.

The receptor's source is a man aged 18 to 35 with type 1 diabetes. Sequenced material: naive CD4+ T cells from blood. The chain couples TRBV9 to TRBJ1-4; D unclear. CDR3 region: CASSVDAPSGKLFF. Here the CDR3 DNA reads TGTGCCAGCAGCGTGGACGCCCCTTCGGGAAAACTGTTTTTT.